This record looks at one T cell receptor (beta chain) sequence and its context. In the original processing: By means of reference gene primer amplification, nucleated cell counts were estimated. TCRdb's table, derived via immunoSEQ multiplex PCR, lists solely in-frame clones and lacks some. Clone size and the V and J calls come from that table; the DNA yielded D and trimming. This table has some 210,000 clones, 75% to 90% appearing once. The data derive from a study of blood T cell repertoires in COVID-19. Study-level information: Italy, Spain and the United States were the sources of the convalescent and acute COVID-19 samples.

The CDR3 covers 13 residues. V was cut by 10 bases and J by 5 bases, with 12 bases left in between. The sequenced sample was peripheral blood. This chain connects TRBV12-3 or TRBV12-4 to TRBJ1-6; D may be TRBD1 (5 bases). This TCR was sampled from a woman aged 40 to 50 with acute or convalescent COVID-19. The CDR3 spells CATSRVNNSPLHF. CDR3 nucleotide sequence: TGTGCCACCTCCAGGGTCAATAATTCACCCCTCCACTTT.